This entry lists 30 T cell receptor beta chains sequenced from one sample in a study of shared clonotypes between healthy human individuals. Data came from immunoSEQ multiplex PCR; TCRdb stores just in-frame clones and leaves some out. The table lists about 95,000 clones, around two thirds of them singletons. Input material: memory CD8+ T cells sorted from blood. Subset described: CD45RO+ cells pooled with CCR7-negative TemRA cells. The origin of the receptors is a man under 40 in good health.

Written as DNA, the CDR3 is TGCGCCAGCAGTGAGTCGGGCGGGACAGATGAGCAGTTCTTC. Translation gives CASSESGGTDEQFF. The chain links TRBV10-2 to TRBJ2-1; the D gene is possibly TRBD1 (7 bases). V dropped 0 bases and J dropped 8 bases, with 11 bases sitting between them. This CDR3 comprises 14 residues. In germline, CDR1 is WSHSY, CDR2 SAAADI.

The chain recombines TRBV4-3 with TRBJ2-6; D perhaps matches TRBD2 (6 bases). Germline V gives CDR1 LGHNA, CDR2 YSLEER. V shed 4 bases and J shed 2 bases, with 12 bases lying between them. This CDR3 has 16 residues. The CDR3, as DNA: TGCGCCAGCAGCCCAGGAACGGGGGCTGGGGCCAACGTCCTGACTTTC. Translation: CASSPGTGAGANVLTF.

The rearrangement links TRBV6-5 to TRBJ2-1; maybe TRBD2 (5 bases). CDR3 length equals 15 residues. From germline, CDR1 is MNHEY and CDR2 SVGAGI. Trimming took 6 bases from V and 4 from J, leaving 16 bases between them. DNA for the CDR3: TGTGCCAGCAGAAACGGGGTGTCTCAGTACAATGAGCAGTTCTTC. Residues: CASRNGVSQYNEQFF.

The chain uses TRBV5-4 and TRBJ2-7, with unresolved D. Germline V gene data show CDR1 as SGHNT and CDR2 as YYREEE (reference sequence). Between the trimmed V and J ends, which lost 2 bases and 3 bases, there was a span of 12 bases. CDR3 length: 14 amino acids. The CDR3 sequence: CASSLTPSSYEQYF. The CDR3 nucleotides read TGTGCCAGCAGCTTAACCCCGTCGAGCTACGAGCAGTACTTC.

This clone has at least ten counts. This likely reflects a read error, since a far larger clone is one base away. The rearrangement uses TRBV6-4 and TRBJ2-3, with 9 bases identical to TRBD2. This CDR3 spans 15 amino acids. The V gene's germline CDR1 is MRHNA and CDR2 SNTAGT. V was pared by 0 bases and J by 4 bases, with 2 bases of the junction left unmatched. CDR3 sequence: CASSDSSGSPDTQYF. In DNA form, the CDR3 reads TGTGCCAGCAGTGACTCTAGCGGGAGCCCAGATACGCAGTATTTT.

This chain connects TRBV27 to TRBJ2-3; D remains unclear. Germline-derived CDR1 and CDR2 are MNHEY and SMNVEV (reference sequence). V gave up 5 bases and J gave up 6 bases, with 9 bases separating them. This CDR3 comprises 12 residues. The CDR3 spells CASSPGPDTQYF. The DNA for the CDR3 is TGTGCCAGCAGTCCGGGCCCGGATACGCAGTATTTT.

The chain has TRBV19 and TRBJ1-5; no reliable D call. Germline V gene lookup returns CDR1 LNHDA and CDR2 SQIVND (reference sequence). Trimming removed 8 bases from V and 0 bases from J, with 20 bases in between. CDR3 size: 17 residues. Here the CDR3 reads CASQSRPMEYSNQPQHF. CDR3 in DNA: TGTGCCAGTCAGAGCCGACCGATGGAGTATAGCAATCAGCCCCAGCATTTT.

CDR3 coding DNA: TGTGCCAGCAGTTACGGTGACACGATTACCTACGAGCAGTACTTC. It yields the protein CASSYGDTITYEQYF. This sequence joins TRBV6-5 and TRBJ2-7; no clear D gene. Germline V gives CDR1 MNHEY, CDR2 SVGAGI. This CDR3 is 15 amino acids long. The V gene lost 2 bases and the J gene lost 2 bases, with 13 bases spanning the gap.

This chain uses TRBV19 with TRBJ1-1; D remains unclear. Looked up from germline, CDR1 is LNHDA and CDR2 is SQIVND (reference sequence). The CDR3 consists of 15 residues. Trimming removed 3 bases at V and 2 bases at J, with 13 bases between. The CDR3, as DNA: TGTGCCAGTAGTATTGGAAACAGCTTTAACACTGAAGCTTTCTTT. It specifies CASSIGNSFNTEAFF.

The sample holds a few counts of this clone. This chain links TRBV6-5 with TRBJ1-3; D gene ambiguous. Germline lookup yields CDR1 MNHEY and CDR2 SVGAGI. CDR3 length: 14 residues. V lost 7 bases and J 2 bases, leaving 12 bases between the germline ends. The CDR3 nucleotides are TGTGCCAGCAACCCGGGTAACGCTGGAAACACCATATATTTT. It specifies CASNPGNAGNTIYF.

The genes are TRBV5-1 and TRBJ1-5; TRBD1 agrees at 7 bases. CDR3 length: 14 amino acids. Germline lookup yields CDR1 SGHRS and CDR2 YFSETQ. After removal of 0 bases from V and 7 bases from J, the junction contained 4 bases not matched to a gene. The CDR3 sequence is CASSLGQGQQPQHF. DNA for the CDR3: TGCGCCAGCAGCTTGGGACAGGGACAGCAGCCCCAGCATTTT.

The chain is built from TRBV5-1 and TRBJ2-4; D is perhaps TRBD2 (5 bases). CDR1 and CDR2 from the germline V gene are SGHRS and YFSETQ. CDR3 size: 16 residues. The ends were cut back, 3 bases at V and 3 bases at J, with 16 bases in the middle. CDR3 amino acids: CASSYARGANKNIQYF. The CDR3, as DNA: TGCGCCAGCAGCTACGCACGGGGAGCAAACAAAAACATTCAGTACTTC.

This chain links TRBV7-9 with TRBJ2-5, with D unresolved. CDR1 and CDR2 (germline): SEHNR, FQNEAQ (reference sequence). The CDR3 extends over 12 amino acids. Trimming removed 3 bases from V and 5 bases from J, with 7 bases in between. CDR3 DNA: TGTGCCAGCAGCTTGGATGGGGAGACCCAGTACTTC. Translated, it gives CASSLDGETQYF.

This chain links TRBV27 with TRBJ2-5; 10 bases line up with TRBD2. The CDR3 contains 15 residues. Germline CDR1 reads MNHEY; CDR2 reads SMNVEV (reference sequence). With V trimmed by 5 bases and J by 5 bases, 8 bases remained unmatched. This chain's CDR3 is CASSHRLAGVETQYF. The CDR3 DNA reads TGTGCCAGCAGTCACCGACTAGCGGGCGTGGAGACCCAGTACTTC.

V is TRBV9 and J is TRBJ2-3; TRBD1 matches at 8 bases. CDR1 and CDR2 from the germline V gene are SGDLS and YYNGEE. Losses at the gene ends were 3 bases for V and 2 bases for J; bases not matched to a gene: 5. The length of the CDR3 is 15 residues. The CDR3 sequence: CASSDGTGYTDTQYF. The DNA of the CDR3 is TGTGCCAGCAGCGACGGGACAGGTTACACAGATACGCAGTATTTT.

The rearrangement links TRBV7-2 to TRBJ2-1; either TRBD1 or TRBD2 may supply D (6 bases each). Trimming pared 1 base from V and 9 bases from J, leaving 13 bases between. Germline loops: CDR1 SGHTA, CDR2 FQGNSA. The CDR3 covers 14 residues. The CDR3 sequence is CASSLVRTAGEQFF. In nucleotides, the CDR3 is TGTGCCAGCAGCTTAGTGCGGACAGCGGGTGAGCAGTTCTTC.

This clone was counted ten times or more. The chain employs TRBV27 and TRBJ2-2; D ambiguous. V was cut by 6 bases and J by 4 bases, with 18 bases left in between. The CDR3 is 16 amino acids. Looked up from germline, CDR1 is MNHEY and CDR2 is SMNVEV (reference sequence). The CDR3 reads CASSEPSQMGTGELFF. In DNA, the CDR3 is TGTGCCAGCAGCGAACCATCTCAGATGGGCACCGGGGAGCTGTTTTTT.

This chain uses TRBV7-9 with TRBJ1-1; D is undetermined. The CDR3 runs to 12 residues. CDR1 is SEHNR, CDR2 FQNEAQ, per germline (reference sequence). V was trimmed by 2 bases and J by 3 bases, leaving 4 bases between them. CDR3 sequence (DNA): TGTGCCAGCAGCTTAAAGCACACTGAAGCTTTCTTT. This encodes CASSLKHTEAFF.

Many counts were recorded for this clone. This chain joins TRBV27 and TRBJ2-7, with D perhaps matching TRBD1 or TRBD2 (5 bases each). Germline V lookup: CDR1 MNHEY, CDR2 SMNVEV (reference sequence). This CDR3 is 14 amino acids long. V was clipped by 2 bases and J by 0 bases, with 8 bases between them. The CDR3: CASSLDGTSYEQYF. Written as DNA, the CDR3 is TGTGCCAGCAGTTTAGACGGGACCTCCTACGAGCAGTACTTC.

This rearrangement joins TRBV7-9 to TRBJ2-5, with 10 bases aligning to TRBD1. The CDR3 consists of 15 residues. The J segment lost 2 bases and the V segment lost 5 bases, leaving 5 bases of the junction unmatched. The V gene's germline CDR1 is SEHNR and CDR2 FQNEAQ (reference sequence). CDR3 coding DNA: TGTGCCAGCAGCGGACAGGGGGGAAGGCAAGAGACCCAGTACTTC. Its translation is CASSGQGGRQETQYF.

The J gene is TRBJ2-7, the V gene TRBV27, with D possibly being TRBD1 or TRBD2 (7 bases each). Trimming removed 7 bases at V and 4 bases at J, with 23 bases between. From germline, CDR1 is MNHEY and CDR2 SMNVEV (reference sequence). The CDR3 contains 16 residues. CDR3 in amino acids: CASKPSRGGRFYEQYF. Here the CDR3 DNA reads TGTGCCAGCAAACCTAGCAGGGGGGGGCGCTTTTACGAGCAGTACTTC.

A few counts support this clone. The chain recombines TRBV6-4 with TRBJ1-3; D call uncertain. Germline V gene sequence: CDR1 MRHNA, CDR2 SNTAGT. This CDR3 comprises 18 residues. With 8 bases removed from V and 0 bases from J, the gap between germline ends came to 23 bases. Here the CDR3 reads CASPPLGTPQSSGNTIYF. CDR3 in DNA: TGTGCCAGCCCCCCCCTCGGTACACCTCAGTCCTCTGGAAACACCATATATTTT.

The V call is TRBV2, the J call TRBJ2-1; TRBD2 matches at 9 bases. CDR1 SNHLY and CDR2 FYNNEI come from the germline V gene. The CDR3 is 19 amino acids. V gave up 0 bases and J gave up 5 bases; unmatched junction bases: 14. DNA for the CDR3: TGTGCCAGCAGTGAAGCGCTATTTTCCCCGACTAGCGGTGACAATGAGCAGTTCTTC. Amino acid sequence: CASSEALFSPTSGDNEQFF.

In its sample, this clone was seen many times. The gene calls are TRBV7-6 and TRBJ2-3; weak D call: TRBD1 (5 bases). V lost 0 bases and J lost 0, with 10 bases in between. CDR3 length: 16 amino acids. Germline CDR1 reads SGHVS; CDR2 reads FNYEAQ. The CDR3 sequence is CASSLAVGASTDTQYF. As DNA, the CDR3 is TGTGCCAGCAGCTTAGCGGTTGGGGCTAGCACAGATACGCAGTATTTT.

The CDR3 region is CASSRQGGSYEQYF. The CDR3 DNA sequence: TGTGCCAGCAGTCGTCAAGGGGGGTCCTACGAGCAGTACTTC. The chain recombines TRBV6-5 with TRBJ2-7; D may correspond to TRBD1 or TRBD2 (6 bases each). V was clipped by 5 bases and J by 1 base, with 12 bases between them. The CDR3 extends over 14 amino acids. Germline lookup yields CDR1 MNHEY and CDR2 SVGAGI.

This clone was picked up one time. This chain links TRBV27 with TRBJ2-1; possibly TRBD2 for D (6 bases). Germline CDR1 and CDR2: MNHEY and SMNVEV (reference sequence). V gave up 8 bases and J gave up 7 bases, with 21 bases separating them. This CDR3 is built from 15 residues. In DNA, the CDR3 is TGTGCCAGCTATTCCCTCGGGGGTTCTCAGAATGAGCAGTTCTTC. It is translated as CASYSLGGSQNEQFF.

V usage is TRBV4-1 and J usage is TRBJ2-7; D gene unclear. Trimming shortened V by 4 bases and J by 0 bases, and 13 bases separated the two germline ends. Germline loops: CDR1 MGHRA, CDR2 YSYEKL. The CDR3 spans 15 residues. The CDR3 here is CASSPRELSSYEQYF. The CDR3 DNA follows: TGCGCCAGCAGCCCCCGAGAGTTGAGCTCCTACGAGCAGTACTTC.

V is TRBV28 and J is TRBJ1-5; D unresolved. The germline V gene has CDR1 MDHEN and CDR2 SYDVKM. This CDR3 comprises 14 residues. Trimming removed 4 bases from V and 4 bases from J, with 11 bases in between. CDR3 protein: CASSWGKFNQPQHF. The CDR3 bases are TGTGCCAGCAGTTGGGGTAAATTTAATCAGCCCCAGCATTTT.

This clone was counted a few times. This chain joins TRBV6-4 and TRBJ2-3; 8 bases match TRBD2. CDR1 and CDR2 (germline): MRHNA, SNTAGT. This CDR3 comprises 15 residues. Germline trimming cut 4 bases from V and 0 bases from J; bases unmatched to any gene: 3. CDR3 sequence (DNA): TGTGCCAGCAGTGCGTCTAGCGGGAGCACAGATACGCAGTATTTT. This translates into CASSASSGSTDTQYF.

The DNA of the CDR3 is TGTGCCAGCAGAGGGCCCCAGGGGGCCGGCACTGGCGATGAGCAGTTCTTC. Its translation is CASRGPQGAGTGDEQFF. The J gene is TRBJ2-1, the V gene TRBV7-6; 8 nucleotides align to TRBD1. There are 17 residues in the CDR3. Germline trimming cut 6 bases from V and 8 bases from J; bases unmatched to any gene: 18. Germline CDR1 is SGHVS and CDR2 is FNYEAQ.